This entry describes one T cell receptor beta chain. Between the trimmed V and J ends, which lost 3 bases and 8 bases, there was a span of 22 bases. There are 16 residues in the CDR3. Germline V gene lookup returns CDR1 SGHVS and CDR2 FQNEAQ. This sample was included in a study of T cell responses to AZD1222 COVID-19 vaccine. Method: immunoSEQ multiplex PCR; TCRdb's copy keeps in-frame clones and lacks some. The data contain over 150,000 clones, roughly 90% of them singletons. The sequence came from an adult who received the AZD1222 COVID-19 vaccine. The rearrangement uses TRBV7-8 and TRBJ1-2, with D uncertain. Sequencing was performed on peripheral blood, taken 28 days after the second AZD1222 dose. This CDR3 is CASSLGSRPTSSGYTF. In DNA form, the CDR3 reads TGTGCCAGCAGCTTGGGTTCGAGACCGACATCGAGCGGCTACACCTTC.